Here is one T cell receptor (beta chain) with its context. As yet, its antigen is unknown. This CDR3 spans 14 amino acids. In germline, CDR1 is LNHDA, CDR2 SQIVND (reference sequence). V shed 7 bases and J shed 5 bases, with 14 bases lying between them. The entry originates in a study of siplizumab effects on memory and regulatory T cells. General study results and limits: To unstimulated subsets, only a minor fraction of alloreactive clones could be mapped.

TCRdb's copy holds only in-frame clones and misses some; the assay was immunoSEQ multiplex PCR. The data contain some 97,000 clones, 94% of them singletons. The sample comprised non-Treg CD4+ T cells sorted from blood. This sequence was found in a human donor in good health. This sequence joins TRBV19 and TRBJ1-4; maybe TRBD1 (6 bases). CDR3 DNA: TGTGCCAGTACTCCAACAGGGATGAATGAAAAACTGTTTTTT. Amino acids: CASTPTGMNEKLFF.